This record covers a single T cell receptor (beta chain). The sample originates from a study of blood T cell repertoires in COVID-19. The wider study: COVID-19 samples, acute and convalescent, were from the United States, Italy and Spain.

The V gene lost 4 bases and the J gene lost 2 bases, with 14 bases spanning the gap. The germline V gene encodes CDR1 LGHDT and CDR2 YNNKEL (reference sequence). The CDR3 is 15 amino acids. Per the study methods: Amplification of reference gene primers provided the estimated nucleated cell counts. Generated by immunoSEQ multiplex PCR, the TCRdb table keeps only in-frame clones and is missing some. That table gives V, J and clone size, and the DNA gave D and trimming. The data contain under 200,000 clones, 88% of them singletons. The source is a man aged 18-30 years with active or convalescent COVID-19. What was sequenced was peripheral blood. The genes are TRBV3-1 (or the pseudogene TRBV3-2) and TRBJ1-2; no firm D call. The CDR3 protein is CASSPRVGGNYGYTF. The CDR3 region has the DNA TGTGCCAGCAGCCCCCGAGTAGGAGGCAACTATGGCTACACCTTC.